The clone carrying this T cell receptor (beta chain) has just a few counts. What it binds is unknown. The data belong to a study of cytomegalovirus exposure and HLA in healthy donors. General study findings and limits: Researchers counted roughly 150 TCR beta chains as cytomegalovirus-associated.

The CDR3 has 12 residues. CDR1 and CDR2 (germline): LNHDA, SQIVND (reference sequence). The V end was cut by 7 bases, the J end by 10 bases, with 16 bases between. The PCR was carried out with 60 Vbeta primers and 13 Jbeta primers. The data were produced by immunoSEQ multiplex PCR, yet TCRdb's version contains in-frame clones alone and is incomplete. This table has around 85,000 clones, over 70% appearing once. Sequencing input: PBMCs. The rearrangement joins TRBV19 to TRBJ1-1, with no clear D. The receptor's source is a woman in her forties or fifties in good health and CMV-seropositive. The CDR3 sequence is CASKTGELPAFF. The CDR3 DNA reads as TGTGCCAGTAAAACTGGAGAGTTGCCAGCTTTCTTT.